This entry lists 18 T cell receptor beta chains sequenced from one sample in a study of CD8 T cells in ankylosing spondylitis. Their antigen targets remain unknown. Study-level results: Within ankylosing spondylitis blood, a TCR beta motif made up of roughly eight highly homologous variants appeared to be characteristic.

MiXCR, run by TCRdb on the 5' RACE reads, gives a single entry per CDR3 protein. The table includes roughly 470,000 distinct CDR3 sequences, 25% to 30% detected once. Source material: blood, either unsorted or a sorted T cell fraction (not recorded which). Receptors originate from a male donor with ankylosing spondylitis.

This clonotype was seen a few times. V and J are TRBV20-1 and TRBJ2-1; TRBD2 is a possible D gene (6 bases). The CDR3 is 16 amino acids. From germline, CDR1 is DFQATT and CDR2 SNEGSKA (reference sequence). V lost 0 bases and J lost 7, with 19 bases in between. CDR3 DNA sequence: TGCAGTGCTAGAGATCGGGGAAGCGGGTATGGGAATGAGCAGTTCTTC. Translation: CSARDRGSGYGNEQFF.

This clonotype was seen ten or more times. The CDR3 reads CASSLVKGGEGKNIQYF. The CDR3 nucleotides read TGCGCCAGCAGCTTGGTGAAGGGGGGCGAAGGCAAAAACATTCAGTACTTC. The V call is TRBV5-1, the J call TRBJ2-4, with D perhaps assigned TRBD1 or TRBD2 (6 bases each). Trimming cost V 0 bases and J 3 bases, with 16 bases left between them. This CDR3 contains 17 residues. Per the germline V gene, CDR1 is SGHRS and CDR2 is YFSETQ.

The CDR3 nucleotides read TGTGCCAGCTCACCATACCTTGAGCAGTTCTTC. Translation gives CASSPYLEQFF. The rearrangement links TRBV18 to TRBJ2-1; D gene ambiguous. This CDR3 has 11 residues. Germline CDR1 reads KGHSH; CDR2 reads LQKENI. The V end lost 2 bases, the J end lost 9 bases, and 5 bases lay between the germline ends.

This clonotype was seen only a few times. The chain carries TRBV5-1 and TRBJ2-1, with 8 bases fitting TRBD1. This CDR3 region has 15 residues. The germline V gene encodes CDR1 SGHRS and CDR2 YFSETQ. V was pared by 8 bases and J by 9 bases, with 16 bases of the junction left unmatched. As DNA, the CDR3 is TGCGCCAGTTCCAACACCATGGACAGGGCGGGTGAGCAGTTCTTC. Its translation: CASSNTMDRAGEQFF.

The chain employs TRBV11-2 and TRBJ1-1; D is undetermined. V gave up 5 bases and J gave up 2 bases, with 12 bases separating them. Germline CDR1 SGHAT, CDR2 FQNNGV. The CDR3 runs 14 residues. The CDR3, as DNA: TGTGCCAGCAGCGCGCCCAGGTACAACACTGAAGCTTTCTTT. Amino acids: CASSAPRYNTEAFF. The whole variable domain, remainder taken from reference TRBV11-2 and TRBJ1-1, is EAGVAQSPRYKIIEKRQSVAFWCNPISGHATLYWYQQILGQGPKLLIQFQNNGVVDDSQLPKDRFSAERLKGVDSTLKIQPAKLEDSAVYLCASSAPRYNTEAFFGQGTRLTVV.

This chain uses TRBV24-1 with TRBJ1-2, with 7 bases matching TRBD1. Per germline, CDR1 KGHDR and CDR2 SFDVKD. After removal of 3 bases from V and 7 bases from J, the junction contained 7 bases not matched to a gene. This CDR3 has 14 residues. This CDR3 reads CATSDPDRAGGYTF. CDR3 bases: TGTGCCACCAGTGATCCAGACAGGGCCGGTGGCTACACCTTC.

This clonotype was detected a few times. This sequence joins TRBV4-1 and TRBJ2-3; 11 bases agree with TRBD2. After removal of 0 bases from V and 2 bases from J, the junction contained 13 bases not matched to a gene. This CDR3 is built from 20 residues. Germline V gives CDR1 MGHRA, CDR2 YSYEKL. CDR3 protein: CASSQEGRGGTSGFTDTQYF. The CDR3 DNA sequence: TGCGCCAGCAGCCAAGAAGGCAGGGGGGGGACTAGCGGATTCACAGATACGCAGTATTTT.

The sample holds a few counts of this clonotype. The rearrangement joins TRBV12-3 or TRBV12-4 to TRBJ2-7, with 7 bases fitting TRBD1. The CDR3 consists of 13 residues. With V trimmed by 5 bases and J by 2 bases, 3 bases remained unmatched. CDR3 loop: CASSRTGAYEQYV. In DNA, the CDR3 is TGTGCCAGCAGTCGGACAGGAGCCTACGAGCAGTACGTC.

The rearrangement joins TRBV6-1 to TRBJ2-5; the D gene is possibly TRBD2 (5 bases). Per the germline V gene, CDR1 is MNHNS and CDR2 is SASEGT. The CDR3 sequence is 13 residues long. The V and J ends lost 5 bases and 6 bases respectively, with 13 bases between them. The CDR3 DNA is TGTGCCAGCAGTAGGACTGAGAGTCAGACCCAGTACTTC. This codes for CASSRTESQTQYF.

A few counts support this clonotype. J is TRBJ1-5 and V is TRBV20-1; the D gene is possibly TRBD1 (6 bases). Germline V gene data show CDR1 as DFQATT and CDR2 as SNEGSKA (reference sequence). This CDR3 spans 19 amino acids. V was cut by 4 bases and J by 0 bases, with 25 bases left in between. The CDR3 sequence is CSANPGGTSGHFSNQPQHF. CDR3 DNA sequence: TGCAGTGCTAACCCGGGGGGGACAAGCGGTCACTTTAGCAATCAGCCCCAGCATTTT.

The gene calls are TRBV28 and TRBJ2-5; D not certain. The germline V gene has CDR1 MDHEN and CDR2 SYDVKM. The CDR3 runs to 13 residues. With 2 bases removed from V and 0 bases from J, the gap between germline ends came to 4 bases. The CDR3 sequence is CASSLRDQETQYF. Here the CDR3 DNA reads TGTGCCAGCAGTTTAAGGGACCAAGAGACCCAGTACTTC.

This clonotype was seen more than once but under ten times. The V and J genes are TRBV29-1 and TRBJ2-3; 8 bases match TRBD2. The CDR3 totals 14 residues. Trimming at V came to 3 bases and at J to 1 base, leaving 3 bases not matched to a gene. Germline V gene lookup returns CDR1 SQVTM and CDR2 ANQGSEA. The CDR3 reads CSVDGSGGTDTQYF. In nucleotides, the CDR3 is TGCAGCGTTGATGGTAGCGGGGGCACAGATACGCAGTATTTT.

This chain links TRBV5-1 with TRBJ2-5; D gene uncertain. V shed 0 bases and J shed 4 bases, with 13 bases lying between them. Germline V gives CDR1 SGHRS, CDR2 YFSETQ. The CDR3 consists of 15 residues. The CDR3 sequence: CASSLDATEIETQYF. The CDR3 coding sequence is TGCGCCAGCAGCTTGGACGCGACGGAGATAGAGACCCAGTACTTC.

There are a few counts of this clonotype. This chain links TRBV10-3 with TRBJ2-3; D perhaps matches TRBD1 (5 bases). The CDR3 has 14 residues. Germline V gives CDR1 ENHRY, CDR2 SYGVKD. Between the trimmed V and J ends, which lost 8 bases and 2 bases, there was a span of 14 bases. The CDR3 protein is CAIRQGADTDTQYF. CDR3 DNA: TGTGCCATCCGCCAAGGGGCGGACACAGATACGCAGTATTTT.

This clonotype has just a few counts. The V gene is TRBV7-9, the J gene TRBJ2-7; 8 nucleotides line up with TRBD1. The germline CDR1 and CDR2 sequences are SEHNR and FQNEAQ (reference sequence). V dropped 5 bases and J dropped 4; count of bases not matched to a gene: 7. CDR3 length: 14 residues. CDR3 coding DNA: TGTGCCAGCAGCCCCTCAGGGGGCTTTTACGAGCAGTACTTC. Amino acid sequence: CASSPSGGFYEQYF. The full variable domain, completed using reference TRBV7-9 and TRBJ2-7, is DTGVSQNPRHKITKRGQNVTFRCDPISEHNRLYWYRQTLGQGPEFLTYFQNEAQLEKSRLLSDRFSAERPKGSFSTLEIQRTEQGDSAMYLCASSPSGGFYEQYFGPGTRLTVT.

The chain uses TRBV20-1 and TRBJ2-2; weak D call: TRBD2 (6 bases). Deletions cut 5 bases from V and 4 bases from J, with 14 bases between. This CDR3 is 14 amino acids long. CDR1 and CDR2 from the germline V gene are DFQATT and SNEGSKA (reference sequence). CDR3 bases: TGCAGTGCTGGCGGGGCAGCGAGCACCGGGGAGCTGTTTTTT. It is translated as CSAGGAASTGELFF.

This clonotype was detected a few times. The rearrangement joins TRBV7-2 to TRBJ1-1; a possible D gene is TRBD1 (5 bases). Germline V gene sequence: CDR1 SGHTA, CDR2 FQGNSA. V lost 10 bases, J lost 11 bases, and 20 bases lay in between. The CDR3 spans 12 residues. The CDR3 reads CATQRGAAGAFF. CDR3 DNA sequence: TGTGCCACCCAGCGAGGGGCGGCTGGGGCTTTCTTT.

There are many counts of this clonotype. V is TRBV4-1 and J is TRBJ2-4; D is ambiguous. Per germline, CDR1 MGHRA and CDR2 YSYEKL. The CDR3 has 12 amino acids. V was shortened by 2 bases and J by 5 bases, with 4 bases between the two germline ends. The CDR3, as DNA: TGCGCCAGCAGCCAATTCCAAAACATTCAGTACTTC. Protein: CASSQFQNIQYF.